The 27 T cell receptor beta chains below come from one sample, sequenced in a study of OX40 agonist ivuxolimab in advanced cancers. Data came from immunoSEQ multiplex PCR; TCRdb stores just in-frame clones and leaves some out. The data show about 100,000 clones, about 90% seen once. Sequencing was performed on CD4+ or CD8+ T cells sorted from blood, taken in a trial of the OX40 agonist ivuxolimab. The receptors originated from an adult with an advanced solid tumor such as melanoma, head and neck, liver or kidney cancer.

The chain's CDR3 is CASSRDRNYEQYF. In nucleotides, the CDR3 is TGTGCCAGCAGTCGGGACAGAAACTACGAGCAGTACTTC. The rearrangement links TRBV7-9 to TRBJ2-7, with TRBD1 matching 7 bases. V was clipped by 6 bases and J by 3 bases; unmatched bases: 5. The CDR3 loop spans 13 amino acids. Germline assignment: CDR1 SEHNR and CDR2 FQNEAQ (reference sequence).

The chain employs TRBV6-1 and TRBJ2-7; D gene unclear. Germline values: CDR1 MNHNS, CDR2 SASEGT. Deletions cut 10 bases from V and 9 bases from J, with 16 bases between. This CDR3 is 11 amino acids long. Here the CDR3 reads CATGELGLQYF. The CDR3 coding sequence is TGTGCCACCGGAGAGTTGGGATTGCAGTACTTC.

The chain employs TRBV5-4 and TRBJ2-5, with TRBD2 as a possible D gene (6 bases). Germline V CDR1 and CDR2: SGHNT, YYREEE (reference sequence). Between the trimmed V and J ends, which lost 0 bases and 4 bases, there was a span of 7 bases. This CDR3 is 13 amino acids long. The CDR3 sequence: CASSLDGRETQYF. CDR3 in DNA: TGTGCCAGCAGCTTGGACGGGAGAGAGACCCAGTACTTC.

V gene TRBV6-1 combines with J gene TRBJ2-7, with 7 positions matching TRBD1. The germline gives CDR1 MNHNS, CDR2 SASEGT. Trimming cost V 10 bases and J 1 base; bases outside gene matches: 7. CDR3 length: 13 residues. CDR3 DNA: TGTGCCACAGAACAGGGGTTTTCCTACGAGCAGTACTTC. Translated, it gives CATEQGFSYEQYF.

The V and J genes are TRBV7-2 and TRBJ2-7; TRBD2 might be the D (5 bases). CDR1 SGHTA and CDR2 FQGNSA come from the germline V gene. Between the trimmed V and J ends, which lost 4 bases and 1 base, there was a span of 14 bases. The CDR3 sequence is 15 residues long. DNA of the CDR3: TGTGCCAGCAGCTCCCCCCGGACTGGGTCCTACGAGCAGTACTTC. Translation gives CASSSPRTGSYEQYF.

The chain uses TRBV7-8 and TRBJ2-7; TRBD1 is a possible D gene (5 bases). Germline loops: CDR1 SGHVS, CDR2 FQNEAQ. Trimming took off 7 bases at V and 4 bases at J, with 26 bases between the two ends. CDR3 length equals 17 residues. DNA for the CDR3: TGTGCCAGCACCCGAACTCTCACAGGCGGCGCATTATACGAGCAGTACTTC. Protein sequence: CASTRTLTGGALYEQYF.

This clone has more than one count but fewer than ten. This sequence joins TRBV18 and TRBJ1-1, with a possible D match to TRBD1 (6 bases). Per the germline V gene, CDR1 is KGHSH and CDR2 is LQKENI. V gave up 2 bases and J gave up 5 bases, with 9 bases separating them. There are 13 residues in the CDR3. CDR3 bases: TGTGCCAGCTCACCAAGGGGGGAGACTGAAGCTTTCTTT. It translates to CASSPRGETEAFF.

The chain combines TRBV11-2 with TRBJ1-6; D gene ambiguous. V lost 4 bases, J lost 5 bases, and 15 bases lay in between. The CDR3 spans 16 residues. Germline lookup yields CDR1 SGHAT and CDR2 FQNNGV. The CDR3, as DNA: TGTGCCAGCAGCTCCCCCTTGACACGGGATAATTCACCCCTCCACTTT. Its translation: CASSSPLTRDNSPLHF.

The chain is built from TRBV4-3 and TRBJ2-7; the D gene is possibly TRBD1 (6 bases). V was trimmed by 0 bases and J by 7 bases, leaving 13 bases between them. Germline-derived CDR1 and CDR2 are LGHNA and YSLEER. The CDR3 loop spans 14 amino acids. The CDR3 reads CASSQDPTTGEQYF. The CDR3 coding sequence is TGCGCCAGCAGCCAAGATCCGACCACAGGGGAGCAGTACTTC.

The chain uses TRBV7-9 and TRBJ1-1; D is uncertain. This CDR3 region has 13 residues. Trimming shortened V by 6 bases and J by 7 bases, and 15 bases separated the two germline ends. Looked up from germline, CDR1 is SEHNR and CDR2 is FQNEAQ (reference sequence). This chain's CDR3 is CASRKFDGVEAFF. The CDR3 bases are TGTGCCAGCAGGAAATTCGACGGGGTTGAAGCTTTCTTT.

The chain has TRBV10-3 and TRBJ2-7, with 8 bases matching TRBD1. The CDR3 has 14 residues. The junction had 11 bases not matched to a gene; V was cut back by 6 bases and J by 7 bases. Germline V gene data show CDR1 as ENHRY and CDR2 as SYGVKD. This CDR3 reads CAISQGAPVGEQYF. The CDR3 nucleotides are TGTGCCATCAGCCAGGGGGCTCCCGTAGGTGAGCAGTACTTC.

This chain uses TRBV2 with TRBJ2-4, with D possibly TRBD2 on 5 matching bases. This CDR3 has 13 residues. Trimming stripped 6 bases from V and 7 bases from J, with 13 bases between. Germline lookup yields CDR1 SNHLY and CDR2 FYNNEI. CDR3 sequence: CASSTLAINIQYF. The DNA for the CDR3 is TGTGCCAGCAGCACTCTAGCTATCAACATTCAGTACTTC.

The chain has TRBV4-2 and TRBJ1-4; D is ambiguous. Trimming removed 4 bases at V and 2 bases at J, with 14 bases between. There are 16 residues in the CDR3. Germline V gene sequence: CDR1 LGHNA, CDR2 YNFKEQ. CDR3 nucleotide sequence: TGTGCCAGCAGCCCATGGGCCCATGCGACTAATGAAAAACTGTTTTTT. The encoded protein is CASSPWAHATNEKLFF.

This chain joins TRBV5-1 and TRBJ2-7; TRBD1 agrees at 9 bases. The germline gives CDR1 SGHRS, CDR2 YFSETQ. After removal of 4 bases from V and 7 bases from J, the junction contained 12 bases not matched to a gene. The CDR3 totals 15 residues. The DNA of the CDR3 is TGCGCCAGCAGCCCCAACCGGGACAGGGCAGGGGAGCAGTACTTC. Protein: CASSPNRDRAGEQYF.

The rearrangement joins TRBV7-9 to TRBJ2-1; D is possibly TRBD2 (5 bases). The CDR3 length is 14 residues. The V gene lost 3 bases and the J gene lost 6 bases, with 12 bases spanning the gap. In germline, CDR1 is SEHNR, CDR2 FQNEAQ (reference sequence). For the CDR3, the DNA is TGTGCCAGCAGCTTTGGGTCGGGAAGCAATGAGCAGTTCTTC. Residues: CASSFGSGSNEQFF.

The chain combines TRBV2 with TRBJ2-3; the D is unclear. The V gene's germline CDR1 is SNHLY and CDR2 FYNNEI. This CDR3 comprises 14 residues. V lost 3 bases and J 5 bases, leaving 12 bases between the germline ends. CDR3 in DNA: TGTGCCAGCAGTGATTTAGTCTCTTTAGATACGCAGTATTTT. It is translated as CASSDLVSLDTQYF. Full variable domain (outside the CDR3, taken from reference TRBV2 and TRBJ2-3): EPEVTQTPSHQVTQMGQEVILRCVPISNHLYFYWYRQILGQKVEFLVSFYNNEISEKSEIFDDQFSVERPDGSNFTLKIRSTKLEDSAMYFCASSDLVSLDTQYFGPGTRLTVL.

The V and J genes are TRBV7-9 and TRBJ1-2, with D possibly matching TRBD1 (6 bases). The CDR3 is 13 amino acids. Trimming removed 3 bases at V and 8 bases at J, with 13 bases between. The germline CDR1 and CDR2 sequences are SEHNR and FQNEAQ (reference sequence). The CDR3 region is CASSLDSAGGYTF. DNA of the CDR3: TGTGCCAGCAGCTTGGACAGTGCAGGAGGCTACACCTTC.

This clone has a handful of counts. V is TRBV5-4 and J is TRBJ1-1; D not resolved. V lost 2 bases to trimming and J lost 4 bases, with 9 bases between them. The V gene's germline CDR1 is SGHNT and CDR2 YYREEE (reference sequence). The CDR3 extends over 13 amino acids. CDR3 protein: CASSFNGGTEAFF. In DNA form, the CDR3 reads TGTGCCAGCAGCTTTAACGGAGGCACTGAAGCTTTCTTT.

The J gene is TRBJ2-2, the V gene TRBV27, with 7 positions matching TRBD2. The CDR3 consists of 15 residues. V lost 3 bases, J lost 4 bases, and 5 bases stayed unmatched. The V gene's germline CDR1 is MNHEY and CDR2 SMNVEV (reference sequence). CDR3 sequence reads: CASSLKRGGTGELFF. In DNA, the CDR3 is TGTGCCAGCAGTTTGAAGCGGGGTGGCACCGGGGAGCTGTTTTTT.

The chain joins TRBV5-1 to TRBJ1-1; possibly TRBD1 for D (5 bases). Germline V gene lookup returns CDR1 SGHRS and CDR2 YFSETQ. The V gene lost 4 bases and the J gene lost 1 base, with 14 bases spanning the gap. The CDR3 covers 15 residues. The CDR3 reads CASSGTRQGNTEAFF. Written as DNA, the CDR3 is TGCGCCAGCAGCGGGACGCGGCAGGGGAACACTGAAGCTTTCTTT.

The genes are TRBV5-4 and TRBJ1-5; tentative D call: TRBD1 (5 bases). The CDR3 loop spans 14 amino acids. Germline V gene data show CDR1 as SGHNT and CDR2 as YYREEE (reference sequence). V gave up 4 bases and J gave up 1 base, with 9 bases separating them. CDR3 protein: CASSQGRSNQPQHF. The DNA for the CDR3 is TGTGCCAGCAGCCAGGGCAGAAGCAATCAGCCCCAGCATTTT. Combining the CDR3 with reference TRBV5-4 and TRBJ1-5 gives the whole variable domain ETGVTQSPTHLIKTRGQQVTLRCSSQSGHNTVSWYQQALGQGPQFIFQYYREEENGRGNFPPRFSGLQFPNYSSELNVNALELDDSALYLCASSQGRSNQPQHFGDGTRLSIL.

The rearrangement joins TRBV30 to TRBJ2-5, with D possibly TRBD1 on 5 matching bases. Germline CDR1 reads GTSNPN; CDR2 reads SVGIG (reference sequence). This CDR3 region has 14 residues. The V and J ends lost 0 bases and 5 bases respectively, with 13 bases between them. CDR3 coding DNA: TGTGCCTGGAGTGTTCGACAGACAGAGGAGACCCAGTACTTC. Translated, it gives CAWSVRQTEETQYF.

A word on this clone: Other DNA sequences in the same sample also yield this CDR3. The V call is TRBV19, the J call TRBJ1-1, with a possible D match to TRBD1 (6 bases). From germline, CDR1 is LNHDA and CDR2 SQIVND (reference sequence). The CDR3 loop spans 13 amino acids. Trimming cost V 6 bases and J 5 bases, with 13 bases left between them. The CDR3 DNA reads as TGTGCCAGTAGGGGGGGGCGGGGGACTGAAGCTTTCTTT. This sequence encodes CASRGGRGTEAFF.

This clone was recorded once. The rearrangement links TRBV5-4 to TRBJ2-1; the D gene is possibly TRBD1 (5 bases). CDR1 SGHNT and CDR2 YYREEE come from the germline V gene (reference sequence). The CDR3 has 15 amino acids. Deletions cut 0 bases from V and 8 bases from J, with 15 bases between. The CDR3 protein is CASSLGIGATYEQFF. The CDR3 DNA sequence: TGTGCCAGCAGCTTGGGAATTGGGGCCACCTATGAGCAGTTCTTC.

The V gene is TRBV5-5, the J gene TRBJ1-2, with D possibly TRBD1 on 5 matching bases. Germline assignment: CDR1 SGHKS and CDR2 YYEKEE (reference sequence). Trimming left V 4 bases short and J 3 bases short, with 13 bases between. The CDR3 is made up of 14 amino acids. CDR3: CASSPEGGDYGYTF. CDR3 sequence (DNA): TGTGCCAGCAGCCCTGAGGGAGGGGACTATGGCTACACCTTC.

CDR3 in DNA: TGTGCCAGCAGCTTCTTAGCGGGAGGCACCTCCTACAATGAGCAGTTCTTC. Protein: CASSFLAGGTSYNEQFF. This chain links TRBV7-6 with TRBJ2-1; 10 bases fit TRBD2. Germline-derived CDR1 and CDR2 are SGHVS and FNYEAQ. V lost 3 bases, J lost 0 bases, and 5 bases stayed unmatched. The length of the CDR3 is 17 residues.

Turning to this clone: In the same sample, other DNA sequences code for this CDR3. The chain uses TRBV29-1 and TRBJ2-3, with D perhaps TRBD2 (5 bases). Trimming took 6 bases from V and 1 from J, leaving 5 bases between them. Germline values: CDR1 SQVTM, CDR2 ANQGSEA. The CDR3 spans 11 residues. The CDR3 loop reads CSVRGTDTQYF. In DNA form, the CDR3 reads TGCAGCGTGAGGGGCACAGATACGCAGTATTTT.